One sample yielded the 18 T cell receptor beta chains listed below, sequenced in a study of blood T cell repertoires in COVID-19. Produced via immunoSEQ multiplex PCR; TCRdb's table is partial and in-frame only. The sample holds approximately 140,000 clones; around 80% are singletons and the top ten take around 13%. Sample: peripheral blood. The receptors stem from a man between 60 and 75 years old with active or convalescent COVID-19.

This chain links TRBV4-1 with TRBJ2-7, with D possibly being TRBD1 (6 bases). The V end was cut by 6 bases, the J end by 2 bases, with 17 bases between. The CDR3 totals 15 residues. The germline V gene encodes CDR1 MGHRA and CDR2 YSYEKL. CDR3 bases: TGCGCCAGCAGTCGAGACAGGAGCGTACCCTACGAGCAGTACTTC. Protein product: CASSRDRSVPYEQYF.

Here the CDR3 reads CSVYGGYQETQYF. The DNA of the CDR3 is TGCAGCGTTTATGGCGGGTACCAAGAGACCCAGTACTTC. J is TRBJ2-5 and V is TRBV29-1; possibly TRBD2 for D (5 bases). The length of the CDR3 is 13 residues. Germline V lookup: CDR1 SQVTM, CDR2 ANQGSEA. V was trimmed by 5 bases and J by 0 bases, leaving 10 bases between them.

This clone was detected only once. The genes are TRBV7-9 and TRBJ2-3; TRBD1 might be the D (5 bases). This CDR3 region has 14 residues. Germline CDR1 is SEHNR and CDR2 is FQNEAQ (reference sequence). Trimming cost V 5 bases and J 4 bases, with 13 bases left between them. CDR3 coding DNA: TGTGCCAGCAGCGATCCGGACAACGCAGATACGCAGTATTTT. This gives the protein CASSDPDNADTQYF.

The chain employs TRBV5-1 and TRBJ2-1; D might be TRBD1 (6 bases). The CDR3 has 12 residues. CDR1 SGHRS and CDR2 YFSETQ come from the germline V gene. With 4 bases removed from V and 6 bases from J, the gap between germline ends came to 8 bases. The CDR3 sequence is CASSEQGNEQFF. CDR3 DNA sequence: TGCGCCAGCAGCGAACAGGGCAATGAGCAGTTCTTC. Based on the CDR3 plus reference TRBV5-1 and TRBJ2-1, the full variable domain is KAGVTQTPRYLIKTRGQQVTLSCSPISGHRSVSWYQQTPGQGLQFLFEYFSETQRNKGNFPGRFSGRQFSNSRSEMNVSTLELGDSALYLCASSEQGNEQFFGPGTRLTVL.

CDR3 amino acids: CASSLGDFNGEQFF. In DNA form, the CDR3 reads TGTGCCAGCAGCTTAGGGGACTTTAACGGGGAGCAGTTCTTC. The V and J genes are TRBV7-2 and TRBJ2-1; perhaps TRBD2 as D (6 bases). CDR3 length: 14 residues. Trimming left V 1 base short and J 10 bases short, with 14 bases between. The germline V gene encodes CDR1 SGHTA and CDR2 FQGNSA.

V and J are TRBV29-1 and TRBJ1-1; D uncertain. Germline values: CDR1 SQVTM, CDR2 ANQGSEA. This CDR3 contains 10 residues. The germline V and J ends were trimmed by 7 bases and 5 bases, with 8 bases remaining between them. The CDR3: CSGQKTEAFF. The CDR3, as DNA: TGCAGCGGACAAAAAACTGAAGCTTTCTTT.

This clone was picked up one time. This chain connects TRBV11-3 to TRBJ1-2, with TRBD1 matching over 7 bases. The ends lost 4 bases at V and 7 bases at J; junction bases unmatched: 6. This CDR3 spans 13 amino acids. Per the germline V gene, CDR1 is SGHNT and CDR2 is YENEEA. CDR3 coding DNA: TGTGCCAGCAGCTCCGGGTCAGGGGGTGGCTACACCTTC. The encoded protein is CASSSGSGGGYTF. Complete variable domain (other parts from reference TRBV11-3 and TRBJ1-2): EAGVVQSPRYKIIEKKQPVAFWCNPISGHNTLYWYLQNLGQGPELLIRYENEEAVDDSQLPKDRFSAERLKGVDSTLKIQPAELGDSAVYLCASSSGSGGGYTFGSGTRLTVV.

This clone has a handful of counts. This chain connects TRBV6-2 or TRBV6-3 to TRBJ1-2, with D perhaps TRBD1 (6 bases). The germline V gene encodes CDR1 MNHEY and CDR2 SVGEGT. CDR3 length: 18 residues. Trimming took off 0 bases at V and 8 bases at J, with 25 bases between the two ends. CDR3 sequence reads: CASSYSLEVFGGGRGYTF. The CDR3 nucleotides read TGTGCCAGCAGTTACTCTTTGGAAGTCTTCGGCGGGGGGCGCGGCTACACCTTC.

This sequence joins TRBV4-1 and TRBJ2-7, with 16 bases that match TRBD2. Germline V gene sequence: CDR1 MGHRA, CDR2 YSYEKL. This CDR3 spans 21 amino acids. V lost 2 bases and J lost 5; bases outside the gene matches: 18. Written as DNA, the CDR3 is TGCGCCAGCAGCCAATCCATTCCGGGACTAGCGGGAGGGGGTATGCGGGACGAGCAGTACTTC. Its translation is CASSQSIPGLAGGGMRDEQYF.

This clone appeared a few times. The chain carries TRBV5-1 and TRBJ2-7, with 13 bases fitting TRBD2. The J segment lost 5 bases and the V segment lost 4 bases, leaving 6 bases of the junction unmatched. CDR1 and CDR2 from the germline V gene are SGHRS and YFSETQ. The CDR3 is made up of 15 amino acids. The CDR3 sequence is CASSLGTSGKNEQYF. The CDR3 nucleotides are TGCGCCAGCAGCCTCGGGACTAGCGGGAAGAACGAGCAGTACTTC. Variable domain in full (rest from reference TRBV5-1 and TRBJ2-7): KAGVTQTPRYLIKTRGQQVTLSCSPISGHRSVSWYQQTPGQGLQFLFEYFSETQRNKGNFPGRFSGRQFSNSRSEMNVSTLELGDSALYLCASSLGTSGKNEQYFGPGTRLTVT.

V and J are TRBV5-4 and TRBJ2-1; 10 bases are a match to TRBD2. Germline lookup yields CDR1 SGHNT and CDR2 YYREEE (reference sequence). The junction had 5 bases not matched to a gene; V was cut back by 2 bases and J by 9 bases. CDR3 length: 14 amino acids. CDR3 DNA sequence: TGTGCCAGCAGCTTAGCGGGAGGGCCCTTTGAGCAGTTCTTC. It codes for CASSLAGGPFEQFF.

This clone showed up just once. The chain couples TRBV7-3 to TRBJ2-3, with TRBD2 identical over 7 bases. The V gene's germline CDR1 is SGHTA and CDR2 FQGTGA. This CDR3 has 14 amino acids. V dropped 6 bases and J dropped 4; count of bases not matched to a gene: 7. The DNA for the CDR3 is TGTGCCAGCAGGGGCGGGGGAGGTGCAGATACGCAGTATTTT. It translates to CASRGGGGADTQYF.

This chain connects TRBV28 to TRBJ1-5; D is undetermined. The CDR3 is 14 residues long. The V end was cut by 3 bases, the J end by 0 bases, with 6 bases between. Per germline, CDR1 MDHEN and CDR2 SYDVKM. The CDR3: CASSLRVSNQPQHF. The CDR3 DNA sequence: TGTGCCAGCAGTTTGCGGGTTAGCAATCAGCCCCAGCATTTT.

This rearrangement joins TRBV28 to TRBJ1-1; D is possibly TRBD1 (5 bases). V was cut by 7 bases and J by 0 bases, with 21 bases left in between. CDR1 is MDHEN and CDR2 is SYDVKM in the germline V gene. The CDR3 totals 17 residues. CDR3 in DNA: TGTGCCAGCAAGAGTTTCACAGGAACCTTCGTGAACACTGAAGCTTTCTTT. Amino acid sequence: CASKSFTGTFVNTEAFF.

The chain employs TRBV19 and TRBJ1-2; D ambiguous. The CDR3 totals 12 residues. CDR1 is LNHDA and CDR2 is SQIVND in the germline V gene (reference sequence). Trimming took 7 bases from V and 3 from J, leaving 9 bases between them. CDR3 sequence: CASKGRDYGYTF. As DNA, the CDR3 is TGTGCCAGTAAAGGGAGAGACTATGGCTACACCTTC.

This clone was observed a handful of times. The rearrangement uses TRBV10-3 and TRBJ2-2, with no clear D. The CDR3 is 13 amino acids. Germline loops: CDR1 ENHRY, CDR2 SYGVKD. The V and J ends lost 2 bases and 2 bases respectively, with 3 bases between them. The CDR3 bases are TGTGCCATCAGTGAGGGCAACACCGGGGAGCTGTTTTTT. Translated, it gives CAISEGNTGELFF.

This clone appeared a few times. V usage is TRBV7-3 and J usage is TRBJ2-1, with 7 bases that match TRBD1. Germline lookup yields CDR1 SGHTA and CDR2 FQGTGA. CDR3 length: 15 amino acids. Trimming removed 5 bases from V and 1 base from J; junction bases left unmatched: 5. The CDR3 coding sequence is TGTGCCAGCAGCCCCAGGGGGAATTCCTACAATGAGCAGTTCTTC. Translation gives CASSPRGNSYNEQFF.

V usage is TRBV28 and J usage is TRBJ1-3, with D uncertain. The V gene lost 7 bases and the J gene lost 0 bases, with 16 bases spanning the gap. CDR1 MDHEN and CDR2 SYDVKM come from the germline V gene. CDR3 length: 16 residues. The CDR3 reads CASKLGGQISGNTIYF. The CDR3 DNA is TGTGCCAGCAAACTTGGAGGGCAGATCTCTGGAAACACCATATATTTT.